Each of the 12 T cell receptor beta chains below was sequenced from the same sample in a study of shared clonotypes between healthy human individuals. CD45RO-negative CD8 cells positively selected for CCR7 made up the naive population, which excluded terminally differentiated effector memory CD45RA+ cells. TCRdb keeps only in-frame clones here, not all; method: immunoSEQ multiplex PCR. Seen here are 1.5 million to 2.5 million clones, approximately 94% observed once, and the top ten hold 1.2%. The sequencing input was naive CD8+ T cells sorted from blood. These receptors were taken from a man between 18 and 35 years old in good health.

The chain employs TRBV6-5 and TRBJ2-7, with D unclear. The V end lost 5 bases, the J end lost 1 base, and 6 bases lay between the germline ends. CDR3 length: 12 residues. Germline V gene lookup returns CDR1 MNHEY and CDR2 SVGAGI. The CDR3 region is CASSTYSYEQYF. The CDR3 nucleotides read TGTGCCAGCAGTACCTATTCCTACGAGCAGTACTTC.

In DNA, the CDR3 is TGTGCCAGCAGACGCCCGGGACTAGCCGACAATGAGCAGTTCTTC. Amino acids: CASRRPGLADNEQFF. This chain links TRBV27 with TRBJ2-1, with 9 bases matching TRBD2. The trim removed 6 bases at V and 5 bases at J, leaving 8 bases unmatched. The CDR3 sequence is 15 residues long. CDR1 is MNHEY and CDR2 is SMNVEV in the germline V gene (reference sequence).

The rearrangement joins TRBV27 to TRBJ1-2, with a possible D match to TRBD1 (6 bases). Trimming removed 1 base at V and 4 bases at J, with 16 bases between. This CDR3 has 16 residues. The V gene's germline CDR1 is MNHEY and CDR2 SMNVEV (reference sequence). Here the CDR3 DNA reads TGTGCCAGCAGTTTATTCCCTTGGCAGGGGAGCTATGGCTACACCTTC. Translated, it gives CASSLFPWQGSYGYTF.

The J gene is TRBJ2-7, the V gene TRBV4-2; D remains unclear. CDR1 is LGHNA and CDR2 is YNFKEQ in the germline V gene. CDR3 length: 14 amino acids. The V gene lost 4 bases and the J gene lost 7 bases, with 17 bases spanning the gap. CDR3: CASSPPGSYTEQYF. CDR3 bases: TGTGCCAGCAGCCCCCCCGGGTCCTATACGGAGCAGTACTTC.

The CDR3 region has the DNA TGTGCTAGTGAATTCGGATTAGCGGGAGGGCCAGATACGCAGTATTTT. Translating it yields CASEFGLAGGPDTQYF. The V call is TRBV12-5, the J call TRBJ2-3; TRBD2 matches at 11 bases. The CDR3 contains 16 residues. Germline trimming cut 7 bases from V and 4 bases from J; bases unmatched to any gene: 10. Looked up from germline, CDR1 is LGHNT and CDR2 is FRNRAP.

The CDR3 bases are TGCAGCGTTGAAATCGGTGGGACAGGGATCGACGAGCAGTACTTC. This sequence encodes CSVEIGGTGIDEQYF. J is TRBJ2-7 and V is TRBV29-1; the match to TRBD1 covers 9 bases. The CDR3 is 15 residues long. J was trimmed by 5 bases and V by 2 bases; bases with no gene match: 10. Germline CDR1 is SQVTM and CDR2 is ANQGSEA.

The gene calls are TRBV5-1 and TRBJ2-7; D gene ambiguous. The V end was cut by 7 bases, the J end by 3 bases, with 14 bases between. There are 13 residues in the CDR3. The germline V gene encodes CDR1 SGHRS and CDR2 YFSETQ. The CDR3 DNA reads TGCGCCAGCGGGTGGCAGGCGAACTACGAGCAGTACTTC. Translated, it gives CASGWQANYEQYF.

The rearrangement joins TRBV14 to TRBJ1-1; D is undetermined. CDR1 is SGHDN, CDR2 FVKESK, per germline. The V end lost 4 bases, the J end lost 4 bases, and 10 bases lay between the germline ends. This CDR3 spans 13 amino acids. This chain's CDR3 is CASSPDLPTEAFF. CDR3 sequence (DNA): TGTGCCAGCAGCCCGGACCTACCCACTGAAGCTTTCTTT.

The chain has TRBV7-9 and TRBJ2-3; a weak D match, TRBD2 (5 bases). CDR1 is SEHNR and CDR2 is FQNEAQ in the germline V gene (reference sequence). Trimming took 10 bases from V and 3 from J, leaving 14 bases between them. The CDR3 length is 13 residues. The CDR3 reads CATPGWRTDTQYF. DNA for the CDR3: TGTGCCACCCCCGGGTGGAGGACAGATACGCAGTATTTT.

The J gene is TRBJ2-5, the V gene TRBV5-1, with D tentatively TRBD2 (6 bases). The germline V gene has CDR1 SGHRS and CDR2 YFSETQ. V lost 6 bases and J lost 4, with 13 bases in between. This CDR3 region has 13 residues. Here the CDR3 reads CASTHMGGETQYF. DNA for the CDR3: TGCGCCAGCACCCACATGGGGGGAGAGACCCAGTACTTC.

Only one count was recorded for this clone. The CDR3 protein is CASSLGAGNHQPQHF. In DNA, the CDR3 is TGTGCCAGCAGTTTAGGGGCAGGGAACCATCAGCCCCAGCATTTT. The chain is built from TRBV27 and TRBJ1-5; a weak D match, TRBD1 (5 bases). CDR3 size: 15 residues. Trimming cost V 2 bases and J 5 bases, with 13 bases left between them. Germline CDR1 and CDR2: MNHEY and SMNVEV (reference sequence).

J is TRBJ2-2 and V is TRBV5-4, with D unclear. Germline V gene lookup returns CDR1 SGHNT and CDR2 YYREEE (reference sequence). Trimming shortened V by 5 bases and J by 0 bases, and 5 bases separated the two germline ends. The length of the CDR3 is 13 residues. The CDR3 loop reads CASRPPNTGELFF. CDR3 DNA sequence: TGTGCCAGCAGACCACCGAACACCGGGGAGCTGTTTTTT.